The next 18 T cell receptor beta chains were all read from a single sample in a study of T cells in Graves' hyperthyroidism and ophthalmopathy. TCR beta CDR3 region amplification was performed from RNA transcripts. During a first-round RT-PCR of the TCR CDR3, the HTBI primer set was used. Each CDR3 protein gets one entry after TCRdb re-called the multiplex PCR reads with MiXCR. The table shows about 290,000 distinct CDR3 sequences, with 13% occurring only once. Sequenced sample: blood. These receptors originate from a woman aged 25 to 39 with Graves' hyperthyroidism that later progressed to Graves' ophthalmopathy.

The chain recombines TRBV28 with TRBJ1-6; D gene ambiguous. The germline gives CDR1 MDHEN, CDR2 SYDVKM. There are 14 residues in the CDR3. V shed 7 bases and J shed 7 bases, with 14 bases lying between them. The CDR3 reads CASTPSVPNSPLHF. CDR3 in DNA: TGTGCCAGCACCCCGTCAGTGCCCAATTCACCCCTCCACTTT.

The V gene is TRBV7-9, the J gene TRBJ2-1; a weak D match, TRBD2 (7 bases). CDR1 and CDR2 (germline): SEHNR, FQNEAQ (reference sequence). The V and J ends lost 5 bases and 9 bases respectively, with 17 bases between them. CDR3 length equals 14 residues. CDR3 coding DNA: TGTGCCAGCAGCCCCCCGGCGGGGGCAGGTGAGCAGTTCTTC. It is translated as CASSPPAGAGEQFF.

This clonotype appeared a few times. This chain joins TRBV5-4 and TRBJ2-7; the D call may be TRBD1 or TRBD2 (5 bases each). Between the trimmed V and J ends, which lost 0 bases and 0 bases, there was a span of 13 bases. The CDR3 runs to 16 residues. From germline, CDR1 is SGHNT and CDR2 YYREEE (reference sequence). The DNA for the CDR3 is TGTGCCAGCAGCTTGGAGGGGCGGAGGAGCTCCTACGAGCAGTACTTC. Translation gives CASSLEGRRSSYEQYF. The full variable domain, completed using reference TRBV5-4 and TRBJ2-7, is ETGVTQSPTHLIKTRGQQVTLRCSSQSGHNTVSWYQQALGQGPQFIFQYYREEENGRGNFPPRFSGLQFPNYSSELNVNALELDDSALYLCASSLEGRRSSYEQYFGPGTRLTVT.

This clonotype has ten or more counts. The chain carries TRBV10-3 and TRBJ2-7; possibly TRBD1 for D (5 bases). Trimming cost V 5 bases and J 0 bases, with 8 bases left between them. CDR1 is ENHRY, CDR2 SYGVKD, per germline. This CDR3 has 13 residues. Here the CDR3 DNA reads TGTGCCATCAGTAACAGGAGCTCCTACGAGCAGTACTTC. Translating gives CAISNRSSYEQYF.

The CDR3 here is CASAPGLAGASQETQYF. As DNA, the CDR3 is TGTGCCAGCGCCCCGGGACTAGCGGGTGCCTCACAAGAGACCCAGTACTTC. The V gene is TRBV7-2, the J gene TRBJ2-5; 12 positions agree with TRBD2. V lost 8 bases to trimming and J lost 2 bases; unmatched junction nucleotides: 12. The germline V gene has CDR1 SGHTA and CDR2 FQGNSA. CDR3 length: 17 residues. Full variable domain (missing parts from reference TRBV7-2 and TRBJ2-5): GAGVSQSPSNKVTEKGKDVELRCDPISGHTALYWYRQSLGQGLEFLIYFQGNSAPDKSGLPSDRFSAERTGGSVSTLTIQRTQQEDSAVYLCASAPGLAGASQETQYFGPGTRLLVL.

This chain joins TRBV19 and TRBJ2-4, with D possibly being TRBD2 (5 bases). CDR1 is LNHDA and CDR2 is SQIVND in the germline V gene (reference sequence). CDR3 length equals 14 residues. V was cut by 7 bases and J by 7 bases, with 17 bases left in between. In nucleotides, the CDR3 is TGTGCCAGTACCCGGACTGACGTGGAGAACATTCAGTACTTC. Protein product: CASTRTDVENIQYF. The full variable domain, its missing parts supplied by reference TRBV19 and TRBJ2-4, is DGGITQSPKYLFRKEGQNVTLSCEQNLNHDAMYWYRQDPGQGLRLIYYSQIVNDFQKGDIAEGYSVSREKKESFPLTVTSAQKNPTAFYLCASTRTDVENIQYFGAGTRLSVL.

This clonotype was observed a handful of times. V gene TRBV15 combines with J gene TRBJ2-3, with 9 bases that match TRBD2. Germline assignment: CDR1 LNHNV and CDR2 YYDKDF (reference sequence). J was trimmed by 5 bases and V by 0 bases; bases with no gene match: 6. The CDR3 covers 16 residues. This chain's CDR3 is CATSRDPAGGEDTQYF. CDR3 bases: TGTGCCACCAGCAGAGATCCTGCGGGAGGGGAAGATACGCAGTATTTT.

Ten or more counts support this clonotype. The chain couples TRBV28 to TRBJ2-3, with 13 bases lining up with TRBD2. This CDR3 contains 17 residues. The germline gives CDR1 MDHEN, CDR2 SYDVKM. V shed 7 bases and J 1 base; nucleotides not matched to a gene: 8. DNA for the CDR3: TGTGCCAGCATTCATACTAGCGGGAGGGCGGGCACAGATACGCAGTATTTT. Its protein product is CASIHTSGRAGTDTQYF.

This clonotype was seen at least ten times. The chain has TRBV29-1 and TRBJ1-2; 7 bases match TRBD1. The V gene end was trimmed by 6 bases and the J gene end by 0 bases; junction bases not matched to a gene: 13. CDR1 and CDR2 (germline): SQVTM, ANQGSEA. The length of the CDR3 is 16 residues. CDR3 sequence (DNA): TGCAGCGTCGCTGGACAGGAACCCCAAGCTAACTATGGCTACACCTTC. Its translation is CSVAGQEPQANYGYTF.

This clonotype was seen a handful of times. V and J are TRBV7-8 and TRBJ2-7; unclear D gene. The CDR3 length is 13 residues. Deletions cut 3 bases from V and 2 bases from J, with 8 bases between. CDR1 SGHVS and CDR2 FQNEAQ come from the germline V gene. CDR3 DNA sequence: TGTGCCAGCAGCTTCGCCTCACCCTACGAGCAGTACTTC. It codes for CASSFASPYEQYF. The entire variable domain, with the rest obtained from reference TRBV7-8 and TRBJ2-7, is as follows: GAGVSQSPRYKVAKRGQDVALRCDPISGHVSLFWYQQALGQGPEFLTYFQNEAQLDKSGLPSDRFFAERPEGSVSTLKIQRTQQEDSAVYLCASSFASPYEQYFGPGTRLTVT.

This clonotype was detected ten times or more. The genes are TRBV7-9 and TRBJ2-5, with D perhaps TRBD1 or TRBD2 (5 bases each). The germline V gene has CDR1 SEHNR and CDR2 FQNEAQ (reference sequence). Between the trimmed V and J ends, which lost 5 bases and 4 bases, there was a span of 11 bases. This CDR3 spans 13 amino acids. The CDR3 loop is CASSPQGRETQYF. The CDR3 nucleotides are TGTGCCAGCAGCCCTCAGGGACGAGAGACCCAGTACTTC. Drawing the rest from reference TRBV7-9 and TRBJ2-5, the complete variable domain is DTGVSQNPRHKITKRGQNVTFRCDPISEHNRLYWYRQTLGQGPEFLTYFQNEAQLEKSRLLSDRFSAERPKGSFSTLEIQRTEQGDSAMYLCASSPQGRETQYFGPGTRLLVL.

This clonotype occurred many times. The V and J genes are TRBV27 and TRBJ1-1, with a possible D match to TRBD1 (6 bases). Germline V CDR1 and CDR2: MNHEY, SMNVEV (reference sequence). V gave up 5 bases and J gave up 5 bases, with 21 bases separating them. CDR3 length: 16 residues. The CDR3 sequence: CASSRYSRGGWTEAFF. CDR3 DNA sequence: TGTGCCAGCAGTCGATATTCCAGGGGAGGATGGACTGAAGCTTTCTTT.

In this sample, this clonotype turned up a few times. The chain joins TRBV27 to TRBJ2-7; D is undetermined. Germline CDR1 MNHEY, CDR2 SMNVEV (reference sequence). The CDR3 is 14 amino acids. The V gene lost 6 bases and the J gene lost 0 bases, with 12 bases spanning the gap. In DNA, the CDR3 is TGTGCCAGCAGCCTCAGTGCTTACTCCTACGAGCAGTACTTC. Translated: CASSLSAYSYEQYF.

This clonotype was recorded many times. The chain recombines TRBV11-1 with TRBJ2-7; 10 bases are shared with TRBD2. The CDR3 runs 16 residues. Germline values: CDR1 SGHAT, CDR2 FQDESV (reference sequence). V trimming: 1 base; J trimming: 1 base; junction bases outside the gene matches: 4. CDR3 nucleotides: TGTGCCAGCAGCTTAGACGGGACTAGCGCTTCCTACGAGCAGTACTTC. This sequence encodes CASSLDGTSASYEQYF.

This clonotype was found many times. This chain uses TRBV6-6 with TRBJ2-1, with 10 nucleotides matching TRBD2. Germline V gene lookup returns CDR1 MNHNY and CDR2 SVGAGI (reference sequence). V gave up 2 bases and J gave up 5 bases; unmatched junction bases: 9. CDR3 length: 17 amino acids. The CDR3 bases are TGTGCCAGCAGTTACACCCGTCGACTAGCGGGTAACAATGAGCAGTTCTTC. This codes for CASSYTRRLAGNNEQFF.

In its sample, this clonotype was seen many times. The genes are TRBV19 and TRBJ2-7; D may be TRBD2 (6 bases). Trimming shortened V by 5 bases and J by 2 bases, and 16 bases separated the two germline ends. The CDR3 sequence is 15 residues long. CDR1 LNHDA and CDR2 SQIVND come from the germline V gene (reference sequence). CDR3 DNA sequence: TGTGCCAGTAGTCTCACCGGGACTGGCGCCTACGAGCAGTACTTC. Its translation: CASSLTGTGAYEQYF.

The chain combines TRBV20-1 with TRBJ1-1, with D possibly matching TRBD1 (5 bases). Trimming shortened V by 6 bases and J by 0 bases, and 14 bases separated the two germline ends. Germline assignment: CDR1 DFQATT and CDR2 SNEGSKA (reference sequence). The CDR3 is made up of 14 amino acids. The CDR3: CSAPRGGVNTEAFF. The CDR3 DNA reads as TGCAGTGCCCCGCGGGGAGGGGTGAACACTGAAGCTTTCTTT.

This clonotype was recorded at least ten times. CDR3 DNA: TGTGCCAGCAGCCCACGCCCAGGGGGCTACACTGAAGCTTTCTTT. The encoded protein is CASSPRPGGYTEAFF. This chain joins TRBV7-6 and TRBJ1-1; 8 positions match TRBD1. Germline CDR1 reads SGHVS; CDR2 reads FNYEAQ. V shed 5 bases, J shed 3 bases, and the junction held 8 bases outside the gene matches. This CDR3 has 15 residues.